This TCR beta chain was recovered during a study of blood T cell repertoires in COVID-19. Study-level background: Acute and convalescent COVID-19 specimens originated in the United States, Italy and Spain. PBMCs, B-cell-depleted T cells, or T cells provided the cDNA or gDNA that made up the material.

Authors' processing steps: Counts of nucleated cells, estimated from reference gene primer amplification, were obtained. Some clones are missing from TCRdb's copy, which holds only in-frame ones; the method was immunoSEQ multiplex PCR. That table supplies the V and J calls and clone size; D and trimming were determined from the DNA. The sample yields some 60,000 clones, about 76% seen once. Germline lookup yields CDR1 SGHTA and CDR2 FQGNSA. Trimming left V 5 bases short and J 7 bases short, with 24 bases between. This CDR3 has 17 residues. What was sequenced was peripheral blood. This sequence originates from a human donor in a cohort sampled during active COVID-19. This sequence joins TRBV7-2 and TRBJ2-1; tentative D call: TRBD1 (6 bases). The DNA for the CDR3 is TGTGCCAGCAGCACCGTCCCGACAGGTTGGGGGCGAAATGAGCAGTTCTTC. This encodes CASSTVPTGWGRNEQFF.